This is a list of T cell receptor beta chains from one sample in a study of shared clonotypes between healthy human individuals. Assay used: immunoSEQ multiplex PCR; TCRdb lists only in-frame clones, some missing. The sample has 2 million to 3 million clones, over 85% seen once. What was sequenced was naive CD4+ T cells from PBMCs. The source is a man in his late teens or twenties in good health. Some clones in this sample may be carry-over from other donors' samples. The CDR3 runs from the conserved cysteine through the conserved F or W. D genes are given only for firm matches. Some rows mark clone size as missing; the rest say once, few, many or name a class of expanded clone.

abundance,v_gene,d_gene,j_gene,CDR3nt,CDR3aa
-,TRBV29-1,-,TRBJ2-3,TGCAGCGTACTGAACCGGGACTCCACAGATACGCAGTATTTT,CSVLNRDSTDTQYF
few,TRBV7-9,-,TRBJ1-1,TGTGCCAGCAGCTTGAGTCAGCAGAACACTGAAGCTTTCTTT,CASSLSQQNTEAFF
-,TRBV7-2,-,TRBJ1-1,TGTGCCAGCAGCACCAACAGTGACACTGAAGCTTTCTTT,CASSTNSDTEAFF
once,TRBV28,-,TRBJ2-7,TGTGCCAGCCGGATCCCTACGGGGGAGCAGTACTTC,CASRIPTGEQYF
-,TRBV7-9,-,TRBJ2-7,TGTGCCAGCAGCTTAATCCCCTCGCAGGAGCAGTACTTC,CASSLIPSQEQYF
-,TRBV28,-,TRBJ1-3,TGTGCCAGCAGTTTGGAGGCCATCCCTGGAAACACCATATATTTT,CASSLEAIPGNTIYF
-,TRBV19,TRBD1,TRBJ1-4,TGTGCCAGTGAAAGGGGGCAGGGGAATGGAGGAAAACTGTTTTTT,CASERGQGNGGKLFF
-,TRBV9,-,TRBJ2-7,TGTGCCAGCAGCGTAGGGTCTAGGAAGACCTACGAGCAGTACTTC,CASSVGSRKTYEQYF
-,TRBV9,-,TRBJ2-3,TGTGCCAGCAGCCCAGGCGGGGGCAGCACAGATACGCAGTATTTT,CASSPGGGSTDTQYF
-,TRBV6-1,-,TRBJ2-1,TGTGCCAGCAGTGAAGTGGGGGTAGGCATTCCCCAATCCTACAATGAGCAGTTCTTC,CASSEVGVGIPQSYNEQFF
-,TRBV19,TRBD2,TRBJ2-1,TGTGCCAGTAGGTACAGCGGGGACTACAATGAGCAGTTCTTC,CASRYSGDYNEQFF
-,TRBV5-1,-,TRBJ1-5,TGCGCCAGCAGTCCGGGAGGAGGTGGCAATCAGCCCCAGCATTTT,CASSPGGGGNQPQHF
-,TRBV5-8,-,TRBJ2-6,TGTGCCAGCAGTATGGGGGCAGCACGCTCTGGGGCCAACGTCCTGACTTTC,CASSMGAARSGANVLTF
-,TRBV30,-,TRBJ2-3,TGTGCCTGGAGTGAAGGGACAGATACGCAGTATTTT,CAWSEGTDTQYF
-,TRBV28,TRBD1,TRBJ1-6,TGTGCCAGCCGACTACCGGGACAGAATTCACCCCTCCACTTT,CASRLPGQNSPLHF
-,TRBV4-1,TRBD2,TRBJ2-3,TGCGCCAGCAGCCAAGAGTCAGGGACTAGCGGACGTACTAGCACAGATACGCAGTATTTT,CASSQESGTSGRTSTDTQYF
-,TRBV6-6,-,TRBJ1-2,TGTGCCAGCAGTTACTCTGGCCTGGAGGGCTACACCTTC,CASSYSGLEGYTF
-,TRBV6-6,TRBD1,TRBJ1-1,TGTGCCAGCAGCCCCACGACAGGGTTTGGAGCTGAAGCTTTCTTT,CASSPTTGFGAEAFF
-,TRBV5-4,-,TRBJ2-5,TGTGCCAGCAGCTTGGAGGAGGGGACCCAAGAGACCCAGTACTTC,CASSLEEGTQETQYF
-,TRBV28,-,TRBJ2-3,TGTGCCAGCAGTTTAAGTGGGGTTGGCGCGGCAGATACGCAGTATTTT,CASSLSGVGAADTQYF
-,TRBV5-1,TRBD1,TRBJ2-7,TGCGCCAGCAGCTTGTTTGGAGGGACAGGGGTCGAGCAGTACTTC,CASSLFGGTGVEQYF
-,TRBV7-3,-,TRBJ2-1,TGTGCCAGCAGCTCCACTAGCTACTCCAATGAGCAGTTCTTC,CASSSTSYSNEQFF
-,TRBV19,TRBD2,TRBJ2-1,TGTGCCACCCGAAGGCAACTAGCGGGAGACAATGAGCAGTTCTTC,CATRRQLAGDNEQFF
-,TRBV10-1,TRBD1,TRBJ2-2,TGCGCCACCCAGGGACAGCGGCTCGGGGAGCTGTTTTTT,CATQGQRLGELFF
-,TRBV7-9,TRBD2,TRBJ2-1,TGTGCCAGCAGCTTACTAGCGGGGGTCGGGCAGTTCTTC,CASSLLAGVGQFF
once,TRBV5-1,TRBD2,TRBJ2-5,TGCGCCAGCTATAGGCTAGCGGGGGGACAAGAGACCCAGTACTTC,CASYRLAGGQETQYF
-,TRBV27,TRBD2,TRBJ2-7,TGTGCCAGCAGCGGTCCTAGCGGGAGGGCCTACGAGCAGTACTTC,CASSGPSGRAYEQYF
-,TRBV27,-,TRBJ1-4,TGTGCCAGCAGTTTACTTGGGGGAAGACCTATCACTAATGAAAAACTGTTTTTT,CASSLLGGRPITNEKLFF
once,TRBV6-5,-,TRBJ1-5,TGTGCCAGCAGTCAGGGCAATCAGCCCCAGCATTTT,CASSQGNQPQHF
-,TRBV11-2,TRBD2,TRBJ2-1,TGTGCCAGCAGCTCCCGTCTGGCGGGAGGGCCCGATGAGCAGTTCTTC,CASSSRLAGGPDEQFF
once,TRBV28,TRBD1,TRBJ1-4,TGTGCCAGCAGTATCCGGACAGGGGGTGGTAATGAAAAACTGTTTTTT,CASSIRTGGGNEKLFF
-,TRBV5-6,-,TRBJ1-1,TGTGCCAGCAGCTTGCCGGGGGCCCGGGGCACTGAAGCTTTCTTT,CASSLPGARGTEAFF
-,TRBV9,TRBD2,TRBJ2-1,TGTGCCAGCACTCCCGCGGTTGCTAGCGGCGACAATGAGCAGTTCTTC,CASTPAVASGDNEQFF
-,TRBV5-1,-,TRBJ2-3,TGCGCCAGCAGCTTGTTCGGGAGTGGCACAGATACGCAGTATTTT,CASSLFGSGTDTQYF
-,TRBV29-1,-,TRBJ2-1,TGCAGCGTTGGCTTTTTTGGGTATGAGCAGTTCTTC,CSVGFFGYEQFF
-,TRBV28,TRBD1,TRBJ2-2,TGTGCCAGCAGTTTGACAGGGGACGGGGAGCTGTTTTTT,CASSLTGDGELFF
-,TRBV15,-,TRBJ1-4,TGTGCCACGCAATTCCCAGGCGAAAAACTGTTTTTT,CATQFPGEKLFF
-,TRBV21-1,-,TRBJ1-4,TGTGCCAGCACGCTCCTCCGGGGGTTCAAGGGGGAAAAACTGTTTTTT,CASTLLRGFKGEKLFF
once,TRBV6-1,-,TRBJ2-7,TGTGCCAGCAGTGAAGGGGGGTTGAAGTACGAGCAGTACTTC,CASSEGGLKYEQYF
-,TRBV7-6,TRBD2,TRBJ2-3,TGTGCCAGCAGCTTACGGATAGCGGGAGTCGGTTTCGCAGATACGCAGTATTTT,CASSLRIAGVGFADTQYF
few,TRBV7-9,TRBD1,TRBJ1-1,TGTGCCAGCAGCGCACAGGGGGAAACTGAAGCTTTCTTT,CASSAQGETEAFF
once,TRBV6-1,-,TRBJ1-5,TGTGCCAGCACGACACTCCTCGGCAATCAGCCCCAGCATTTT,CASTTLLGNQPQHF
-,TRBV5-6,-,TRBJ2-1,TGTGCCAGCAGCTTCGCATGGGGTACCTTCTACAATGAGCAGTTCTTC,CASSFAWGTFYNEQFF
-,TRBV18,-,TRBJ1-4,TGTGCCAGCTCACCACGGTGGGGAACTAATGAAAAACTGTTTTTT,CASSPRWGTNEKLFF
-,TRBV6-1,-,TRBJ2-1,TGTGCCAGCAGTGAAAGGGTGACGGGCTACAATGAGCAGTTCTTC,CASSERVTGYNEQFF
-,TRBV28,TRBD1,TRBJ1-2,TGTGCCAGCATGATAGGGGGCGCGTGGAAAAACTATGGCTACACCTTC,CASMIGGAWKNYGYTF
-,TRBV6-6,TRBD2,TRBJ2-7,TGTGCCAGCAGGGACACTAGCGGGAGAGCCTACGAGCAGTACTTC,CASRDTSGRAYEQYF
few,TRBV5-1,-,TRBJ2-7,TGCGCCAGCAGCTTGGCCGTGGAGACCTACGAGCAGTACTTC,CASSLAVETYEQYF
few,TRBV28,TRBD1,TRBJ1-2,TGTGCCAGCAGTCGTTGGACAGGCGGAGGCTACACCTTC,CASSRWTGGGYTF
-,TRBV27,TRBD1,TRBJ2-2,TGTGCCAGCAGACGATCGACAGGGGAAGAATACACCGGGGAGCTGTTTTTT,CASRRSTGEEYTGELFF